This is a list of T cell receptor beta chains from one sample in a study of identical twins. TCRdb reprocessed the 5' RACE reads via MiXCR and lists one record per CDR3 protein. This table has 350,000 to 600,000 distinct CDR3 sequences, 13% to 15% appearing once. These data also formed part of another study, on yellow fever vaccine responses in identical twins.

The sample taken for sequencing was CD4+ T cells sorted from blood. The receptors come from a woman younger than 30 in good health. CDR3s leave out the opening cysteine and the closing phenylalanine or tryptophan. D genes are given only for firm matches.

ASSPQGGTGYNEQF,TRBV5-1,.
SARGIRGDSPLH,TRBV20-1,TRBD1
ASSQVAGPPTRETQY,TRBV3-1,.
ASSLWGTSGRRRF,TRBV12-3/TRBV12-4,TRBD2
ATQQTGGYNEQF,TRBV10-3,TRBD2
ASSLIGYNEQF,TRBV7-9,.
CARVGMGLEPHEQY,TRBV20-1,.
ASSYGLAGISTDTQY,TRBV6-5,TRBD2
ASSSPGRSRAF,TRBV28,.
ASSPDGETQY,TRBV12-3/TRBV12-4,.
ASSNSGGKSDTQY,TRBV6-1,TRBD2
ASREDPGELF,TRBV2,.
ASSYRVGNTEAF,TRBV12-3/TRBV12-4,.
SARDSQGPPGLAANRHYNEQF,TRBV20-1,TRBD2
ASTILQGSTDTQY,TRBV7-9,TRBD1
ASSRTAQTYNEQF,TRBV4-1,.
ASSRDRLAGDNEQF,TRBV4-3,TRBD2
ASRTTDKITGELF,TRBV6-1,.
ASSLGLWGGHMNTEAF,TRBV11-1,.
ASSAGNGGDYEQY,TRBV9,.
ATSDPRAGSSYNEQF,TRBV24-1,TRBD2